This section outlines one T cell receptor (beta chain) sequence together with its context. There are 15 residues in the CDR3. CDR1 is MGHRA and CDR2 is YSYEKL in the germline V gene. Losses at the gene ends were 10 bases for V and 3 bases for J; bases not matched to a gene: 12. The data are from a study of T cell responses to AZD1222 COVID-19 vaccine. Sequencing used immunoSEQ multiplex PCR; TCRdb keeps in-frame clones, though not all of them. The data contain around 120,000 clones, about 87% of them singletons. This TCR was sampled from an adult in good health. The sequenced sample was peripheral blood, obtained on day 0 of AZD1222 vaccination. V is TRBV4-1 and J is TRBJ1-2; 9 positions agree with TRBD1. The CDR3 DNA follows: TGCGCCAACGGAATTTACAGGGGGCTATACTATGGCTACACCTTC. Amino acids: CANGIYRGLYYGYTF.